The entry below describes one T cell receptor (beta chain). The read comes to an end 3 residues before the CDR3 does, leaving the germline J gene to fill in the end. HPV was found by MY09/MY11 PCR and dot-blot genotyping. These data originate in a study of T cells in women clearing cervical HPV infection. Germline V gives CDR1 KGHSH, CDR2 LQKENI. The CDR3 extends over 16 amino acids. The data were produced by immunoSEQ multiplex PCR, yet TCRdb's version contains in-frame clones alone and is incomplete. Its table records 25,000 to 35,000 clones. The sequence was collected from a woman between 18 and 75 years old with a cervical HPV16 infection that either progressed to CIN3+ or cleared (not recorded which). This sequence joins TRBV18 and TRBJ1-2; no clear D. The sequencing sample was made of blood buffy coat. Incomplete CDR3 DNA: TGTGCCAGCTCACCAGCAGGACTAGCGGGAGTCCACGAC. Translating gives CASSPAGLAGVHD. The entire CDR3 protein reads CASSPAGLAGVHDYTF.